This T cell receptor (beta chain) was profiled in a study of blood T cell repertoires in COVID-19. Repertoires were generated with immunoSEQ multiplex PCR, while TCRdb's copy carries only in-frame clones and drops some. The sample consists of 150,000 to 200,000 clones, roughly four fifths of them appearing once. Enrollment of patients from Seattle took place during active infection, with longitudinal follow-up. Trimming took 0 bases from V and 7 from J; bases not matched to a gene: 7. The V gene's germline CDR1 is SEHNR and CDR2 FQNEAQ (reference sequence). The CDR3 contains 16 residues. The sequence came from a woman aged 70-85 years with COVID-19, enrolled during active disease. The chain links TRBV7-9 to TRBJ2-1; the match to TRBD2 covers 9 bases. Sequences were obtained from peripheral blood. The CDR3, as DNA: TGTGCCAGCAGCTTAGCGGGACTAGCAGTACAGAATGAGCAGTTCTTC. This encodes CASSLAGLAVQNEQFF.